This TCR beta chain was captured in a study of blood T cell repertoires in COVID-19. Study-wide background: Italy, Spain and the United States were the sources of the convalescent and acute COVID-19 samples. T cells, B-cell-depleted T cells, or PBMCs supplied cDNA or gDNA.

In germline, CDR1 is SGHNT, CDR2 YYREEE (reference sequence). This CDR3 is 14 amino acids long. V gave up 9 bases and J gave up 1 base; unmatched junction bases: 7. Only in-frame clones appear in the TCRdb table, and some are missing; sequencing was by immunoSEQ multiplex PCR. The table has over 150,000 clones, 83% seen once. This receptor was obtained from a woman aged 70-85 years who had recovered from COVID-19. The chain links TRBV5-4 to TRBJ2-5; 9 bases map to TRBD1. The sequencing sample was made of peripheral blood. The chain's CDR3 is CAMTDRGRQETQYF. In nucleotides, the CDR3 is TGTGCCATGACGGACAGGGGACGCCAAGAGACCCAGTACTTC. The full variable domain, with the rest looked up from reference TRBV5-4 and TRBJ2-5, is ETGVTQSPTHLIKTRGQQVTLRCSSQSGHNTVSWYQQALGQGPQFIFQYYREEENGRGNFPPRFSGLQFPNYSSELNVNALELDDSALYLCAMTDRGRQETQYFGPGTRLLVL.